Below, one T cell receptor (beta chain) is given with its context. Its antigen is unidentified. This sample is drawn from a study of T-cell memory formation after mild COVID-19. Employing constant-segment primers, 5'RACE generated TCR alpha and TCR beta cDNA libraries bearing sample barcodes and UMIs. MiXCR, applied by TCRdb to the 5' RACE reads, yields one record per CDR3 protein. Among roughly 120,000 distinct CDR3 sequences listed, 15% to 20% were seen once. Findings of the study overall: Several responding clones turned up in pre-infection memory, indicating that cross-reactive memory may have taken part. CD4+ contracting clones lay mainly in CM and EM, CD8+ ones in EMRA. Later expanders leaned CD4+, whereas day 15 to 85 contracting clones were balanced CD4/CD8.

The V gene lost 0 bases and the J gene lost 5 bases, with 17 bases spanning the gap. This CDR3 contains 16 residues. Germline CDR1 reads SGHDT; CDR2 reads YYEEEE. The sequenced material came from PBMCs or a T cell subset sorted from them (not recorded which). The genes are TRBV5-6 and TRBJ1-2; the D is unclear. The receptor's source is an adult woman who had mild COVID-19 (a few samples of this study predate the infection). Cell type and time point are not known. The CDR3 here is CASSLATSLLGYGYTF. The CDR3 DNA sequence: TGTGCCAGCAGCTTGGCGACCAGCCTCCTGGGGTATGGCTACACCTTC.